The clone carrying this T cell receptor beta chain was seen only once. No antigen is known for it. This specimen belongs to a study of identifying expanded T cells in peripheral blood. Whole-study results and caveats: Over two and four weeks, about 16 and 19 clones changed, versus roughly 1.2 between replicates. Clone count variance between approximately two-week samples rose with total template count.

Healthy donors had no documented immune events, such as infections, while sampled. Sequenced by immunoSEQ multiplex PCR; TCRdb stores in-frame clones only, minus some. The top ten clones hold over 15% of a sample with about 85,000 clones, 88% of them seen once. Material for sequencing was blood. This clonotype was sampled from a person aged 18 to 75 in good health.

The CDR3 sequence: CASTRDIRKSNQPQHF. As DNA, the CDR3 is TGTGCCAGCACTCGGGACATCCGAAAGAGCAATCAGCCCCAGCATTTT. The rearrangement uses TRBV21-1 and TRBJ1-5; no check of the table's D call, TRBD1, against the DNA was made. TRBV21-1 is a recognized pseudogene. CDR3 length equals 16 residues.